The 2 T cell receptor beta chains given below trace back to one sample, sequenced in a study of neurological immune-mediated disorders. Via MiXCR, TCRdb re-called the 5' RACE reads, giving one row per CDR3 protein. The table includes some 38,000 distinct CDR3 sequences, around an eighth detected once. The material sequenced was PBMCs. Receptor source: a woman between 45 and 65 years old with HTLV-1-associated myelopathy (HAM/TSP).

This clonotype was counted many times. V is TRBV7-2 and J is TRBJ1-1; possible D gene TRBD1, 5 bases. Per germline, CDR1 SGHTA and CDR2 FQGNSA. V lost 5 bases, J lost 6 bases, and 19 bases lay in between. The CDR3 runs to 15 residues. The CDR3 region is CASSADPGAKAEAFF. The CDR3 coding sequence is TGTGCCAGCAGCGCCGACCCCGGGGCGAAGGCTGAAGCTTTCTTT. Variable domain in full (rest from reference TRBV7-2 and TRBJ1-1): GAGVSQSPSNKVTEKGKDVELRCDPISGHTALYWYRQSLGQGLEFLIYFQGNSAPDKSGLPSDRFSAERTGGSVSTLTIQRTQQEDSAVYLCASSADPGAKAEAFFGQGTRLTVV.

This clonotype was seen at least ten times. The V and J genes are TRBV20-1 and TRBJ2-1; 9 nucleotides line up with TRBD1. This CDR3 region has 12 residues. The trim removed 5 bases at V and 7 bases at J, leaving 3 bases unmatched. Per the germline V gene, CDR1 is DFQATT and CDR2 is SNEGSKA (reference sequence). Written as DNA, the CDR3 is TGCAGTGCTGGGACAGGGTCGAATGAGCAGTTCTTC. Amino acid sequence: CSAGTGSNEQFF.